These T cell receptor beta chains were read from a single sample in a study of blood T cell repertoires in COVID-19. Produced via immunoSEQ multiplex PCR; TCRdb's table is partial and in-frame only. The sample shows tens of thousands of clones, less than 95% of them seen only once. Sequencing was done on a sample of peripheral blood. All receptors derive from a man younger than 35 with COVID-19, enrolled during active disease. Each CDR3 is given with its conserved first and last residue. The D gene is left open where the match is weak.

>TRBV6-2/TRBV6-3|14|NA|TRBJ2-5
CASSPAAGLPTQYF
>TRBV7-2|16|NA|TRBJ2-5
CASSAVPSRGFGTQYF
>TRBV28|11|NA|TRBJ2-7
CASSQDYEQYF
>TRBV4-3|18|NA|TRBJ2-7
CASSQVRGLQGSSYEQYF
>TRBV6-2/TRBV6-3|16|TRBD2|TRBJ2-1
CASSYNPSGREEEQFF
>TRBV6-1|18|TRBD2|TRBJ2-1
CASSEAASGSPNFDEQFF
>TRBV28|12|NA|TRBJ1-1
CASSFGGTEAFF
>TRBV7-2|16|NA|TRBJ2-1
CASSSVGAGKSDEQFF
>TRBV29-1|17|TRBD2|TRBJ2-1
CSVEGKREGPPHNEQFF
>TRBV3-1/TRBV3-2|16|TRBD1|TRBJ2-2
CASSRTGGNGGGELFF
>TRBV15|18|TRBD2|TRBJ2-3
CATSATGTSGRITDTQYF
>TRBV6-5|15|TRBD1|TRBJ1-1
CASSYSGQGGTEAFF
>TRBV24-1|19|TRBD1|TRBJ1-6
CATSVTGTGAHKGFSPLHF
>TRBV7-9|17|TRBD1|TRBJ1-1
CASSLGTATYFNTEAFF
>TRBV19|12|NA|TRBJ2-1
CATHAPNRVRFF
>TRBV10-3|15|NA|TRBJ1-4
CAISGGGQPNEKLLF
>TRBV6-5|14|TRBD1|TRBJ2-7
CASSDRGRIYEQYF
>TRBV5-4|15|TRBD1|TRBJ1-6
CASSTGQGYNSPLHF
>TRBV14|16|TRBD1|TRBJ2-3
CASSQDVTGLTDTQYF
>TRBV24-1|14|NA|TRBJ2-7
CATEPRERTYEQYF
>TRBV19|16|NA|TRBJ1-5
CASSRETAQSGQPQHF
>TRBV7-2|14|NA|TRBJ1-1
CASSLRARATEAFF
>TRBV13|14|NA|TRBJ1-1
CASSLPITGSEAFF
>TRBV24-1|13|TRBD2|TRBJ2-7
CATAGTSGYEQYF
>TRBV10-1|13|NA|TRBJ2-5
CASSSRGEETQYF
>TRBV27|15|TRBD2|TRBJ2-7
CAAEGGLAGGHEQYF
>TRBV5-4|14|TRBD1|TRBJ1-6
CASSLGQGNSPLHF
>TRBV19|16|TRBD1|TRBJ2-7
CASSPQGRRANYEQYF
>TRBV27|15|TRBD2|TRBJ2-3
CASSFRGREADTQYF
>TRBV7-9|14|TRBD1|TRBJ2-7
CASSPRQGAYEQYF
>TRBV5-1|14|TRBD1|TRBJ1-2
CASSLAGDSYGYTF
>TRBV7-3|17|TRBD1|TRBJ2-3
CASSLLGQSIGTDTQYF
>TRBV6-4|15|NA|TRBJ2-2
CASSVEGRSTGELFF
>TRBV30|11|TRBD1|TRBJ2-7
CAWTTGGVQYF
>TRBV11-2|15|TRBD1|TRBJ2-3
CASSPTGGPADTQYF
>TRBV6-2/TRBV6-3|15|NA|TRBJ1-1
CASSYDETGFTEAFF
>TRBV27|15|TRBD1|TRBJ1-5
CASSPRDRPNQPQHF
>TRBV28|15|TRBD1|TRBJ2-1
CASSITDRGHNEQFF
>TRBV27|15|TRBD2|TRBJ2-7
CASSRGSGSTYEQYF
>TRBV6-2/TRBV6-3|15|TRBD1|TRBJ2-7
CASSIRDRAFYEQYF
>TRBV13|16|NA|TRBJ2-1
CASSAPGESSYNEQFF
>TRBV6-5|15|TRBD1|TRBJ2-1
CASSYTTGQYNEQFF
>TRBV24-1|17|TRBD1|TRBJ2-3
CATSDLLGQGGTDTQYF
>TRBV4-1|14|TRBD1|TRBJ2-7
CASSPRQGAYEQYF
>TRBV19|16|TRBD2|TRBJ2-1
CASSASMGLAIGEQFF
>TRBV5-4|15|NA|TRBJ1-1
CASSRTRYDNTEAFF
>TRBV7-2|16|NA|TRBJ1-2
CASSLERGGPNYGYTF
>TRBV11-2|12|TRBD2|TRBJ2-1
CASSRGGRKKFF
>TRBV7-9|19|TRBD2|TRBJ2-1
CASSVGPKRTSGREVEQFF
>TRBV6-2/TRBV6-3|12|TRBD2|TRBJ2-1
CASSTRGPREVF
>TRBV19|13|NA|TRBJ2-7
CASSPGSGYEQYF
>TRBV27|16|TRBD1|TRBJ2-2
CASSLRTGPNTGELFF
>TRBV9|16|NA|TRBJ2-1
CASSVYDKVTGDEQFF
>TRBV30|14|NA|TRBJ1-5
CAWSAGTQYQPQHF